The 15 T cell receptor beta chains given below trace back to one sample, sequenced in a study of PD-L1 blockade in urothelial cancer. The assay was immunoSEQ multiplex PCR, and TCRdb's table has in-frame clones only and misses some. Among over 100,000 clones, under 95% were seen once, and the ten largest hold around 4%. Sample time point: peripheral blood 6 weeks after treatment start. The sample in question was PBMCs, obtained around atezolizumab (anti-PD-L1) treatment. Receptors were obtained from a man aged 60 to 69 with urothelial cancer.

The V call is TRBV5-1, the J call TRBJ2-7; D remains unclear. Germline-derived CDR1 and CDR2 are SGHRS and YFSETQ. The CDR3 sequence is 14 residues long. V gave up 0 bases and J gave up 0 bases, with 7 bases separating them. The CDR3, as DNA: TGCGCCAGCAGCTTGGGCAGAAGCTCCTACGAGCAGTACTTC. Translated: CASSLGRSSYEQYF.

J is TRBJ2-7 and V is TRBV7-2, with D possibly matching TRBD1 (5 bases). The CDR3 extends over 13 amino acids. CDR1 is SGHTA, CDR2 FQGNSA, per germline. V was cut by 5 bases and J by 7 bases, with 15 bases left in between. The chain's CDR3 is CASSGQGPGEQYF. CDR3 bases: TGTGCCAGCAGCGGCCAGGGCCCTGGGGAGCAGTACTTC.

The chain recombines TRBV19 with TRBJ2-1; 9 bases are shared with TRBD2. This CDR3 has 16 residues. The germline CDR1 and CDR2 sequences are LNHDA and SQIVND (reference sequence). V was pared by 5 bases and J by 6 bases, with 11 bases of the junction left unmatched. The CDR3 DNA follows: TGTGCCAGTAGTGAGCGGTTAGCGGGAGCGGTCAATGAGCAGTTCTTC. It specifies CASSERLAGAVNEQFF.

J is TRBJ2-1 and V is TRBV23-1; the D gene is possibly TRBD2 (6 bases). TRBV23-1 is designated an ORF whose function remains uncertain. V was clipped by 7 bases and J by 5 bases, with 18 bases between them. This CDR3 is 15 amino acids long. The chain's CDR3 is CASTRDFREDNEQFF. Here the CDR3 DNA reads TGCGCCAGCACACGGGACTTCCGTGAAGACAATGAGCAGTTCTTC.

V gene TRBV13 combines with J gene TRBJ2-2; 7 bases align to TRBD1. Germline CDR1 and CDR2: PRHDT and FYEKMQ (reference sequence). The CDR3 contains 14 residues. The V gene end was trimmed by 8 bases and the J gene end by 5 bases; junction bases not matched to a gene: 8. The CDR3 bases are TGTGCCAGCGTGAGACAGGGTTTGACCGGGGAGCTGTTTTTT. This sequence encodes CASVRQGLTGELFF.

V and J are TRBV5-1 and TRBJ2-3; D remains unclear. V was trimmed by 2 bases and J by 3 bases, leaving 28 bases between them. This CDR3 contains 20 residues. Germline V CDR1 and CDR2: SGHRS, YFSETQ. The CDR3 DNA is TGCGCCAGCAGCTTTTTTTCCCGGTCCCAGAGACGGGTCCTAACAGATACGCAGTATTTT. Translation: CASSFFSRSQRRVLTDTQYF.

V and J are TRBV6-1 and TRBJ1-2; perhaps TRBD1 as D (5 bases). CDR3 length equals 15 residues. CDR1 is MNHNS and CDR2 is SASEGT in the germline V gene. The V and J ends lost 2 bases and 5 bases respectively, with 15 bases between them. In nucleotides, the CDR3 is TGTGCCAGCAGTGAAAGGAGAGTAACAGGTTATGGCTACACCTTC. Its protein product is CASSERRVTGYGYTF.

The chain links TRBV11-3 to TRBJ2-2; D gene ambiguous. The CDR3 extends over 14 amino acids. Trimming pared 3 bases from V and 6 bases from J, leaving 11 bases between. In germline, CDR1 is SGHNT, CDR2 YENEEA. The CDR3 nucleotides are TGTGCCAGCAGCTTGACCCCCCGGGCCGGGGAGCTGTTTTTT. Protein: CASSLTPRAGELFF.

The chain links TRBV7-2 to TRBJ2-7; 8 bases agree with TRBD1. The CDR3 covers 15 residues. J was trimmed by 2 bases and V by 4 bases; bases with no gene match: 7. Germline CDR1 and CDR2: SGHTA and FQGNSA. The CDR3 coding sequence is TGTGCCAGCAGCTCTGGACAGGGACCAACCTACGAGCAGTACTTC. Translation gives CASSSGQGPTYEQYF.

The V call is TRBV5-6, the J call TRBJ1-1; 7 bases agree with TRBD1. Trimming took 7 bases from V and 4 from J; bases not matched to a gene: 7. Germline CDR1 SGHDT, CDR2 YYEEEE. CDR3 size: 13 residues. The DNA of the CDR3 is TGTGCCAGCCGCGGGCAGGGGGTCACTGAAGCTTTCTTT. Its translation: CASRGQGVTEAFF.

The chain links TRBV7-2 to TRBJ1-1, with no clear D. Germline CDR1 is SGHTA and CDR2 is FQGNSA. The CDR3 extends over 13 amino acids. Trimming left V 0 bases short and J 4 bases short, with 6 bases between. CDR3 region: CASSLALATEAFF. Written as DNA, the CDR3 is TGTGCCAGCAGCTTAGCACTCGCCACTGAAGCTTTCTTT.

A single count supports this clone. V usage is TRBV9 and J usage is TRBJ1-4; 8 bases fit TRBD1. This CDR3 comprises 14 residues. CDR1 SGDLS and CDR2 YYNGEE come from the germline V gene. V was clipped by 4 bases and J by 7 bases; unmatched bases: 6. CDR3 nucleotide sequence: TGTGCCAGCAGCTATGGACAGGGAGGTGAAAAACTGTTTTTT. Translating gives CASSYGQGGEKLFF.

V gene TRBV28 combines with J gene TRBJ2-1, with TRBD1 as a possible D gene (5 bases). The CDR3 contains 14 residues. V was trimmed by 1 base and J by 8 bases, leaving 12 bases between them. In germline, CDR1 is MDHEN, CDR2 SYDVKM. The CDR3 region has the DNA TGTGCCAGCAGTTTATTGCCGAAGGGGCATGAGCAGTTCTTC. Translated: CASSLLPKGHEQFF.

The chain joins TRBV7-2 to TRBJ2-7; 8 nucleotides match TRBD1. The V segment lost 5 bases and the J segment 2 bases; nucleotides outside the gene matches: 8. Germline V gene lookup returns CDR1 SGHTA and CDR2 FQGNSA. The CDR3 extends over 15 amino acids. The CDR3 DNA follows: TGTGCCAGCAGCCGGGGACAGGAGCCAACCTACGAGCAGTACTTC. This translates into CASSRGQEPTYEQYF. Supplemented by reference TRBV7-2 and TRBJ2-7, the full variable domain reads GAGVSQSPSNKVTEKGKDVELRCDPISGHTALYWYRQSLGQGLEFLIYFQGNSAPDKSGLPSDRFSAERTGGSVSTLTIQRTQQEDSAVYLCASSRGQEPTYEQYFGPGTRLTVT.

This sequence joins TRBV19 and TRBJ1-3, with 9 bases fitting TRBD1. V lost 6 bases and J lost 4; bases outside the gene matches: 10. Germline assignment: CDR1 LNHDA and CDR2 SQIVND (reference sequence). CDR3 length equals 16 residues. CDR3 nucleotides: TGTGCCAGTAGCCCGACAGGGGGGCTTTGGGGAAACACCATATATTTT. Translated, it gives CASSPTGGLWGNTIYF.